Described below is a single TCR beta chain sequence and its context. Relapsing-remitting disease, either stable or active, was present in the multiple sclerosis controls, who were treatment-naive patients. V was pared by 0 bases and J by 3 bases, with 6 bases of the junction left unmatched. Germline V gene sequence: CDR1 LNHDA, CDR2 SQIVND (reference sequence). This CDR3 is built from 16 residues. The data derive from a study of CD8 T cells in Susac syndrome. About 0.45 to 1 ug RNA was reverse transcribed with random hexamers. TCRdb itself ran the immunoSEQ multiplex PCR reads through MiXCR, one entry per CDR3 protein. The sample has almost 450,000 distinct CDR3 sequences, approximately 85% seen once.

Sequencing input: CD8+ T cells from PBMCs. The receptor was derived from a human donor with multiple sclerosis. The chain uses TRBV19 and TRBJ2-7, with 9 bases that match TRBD1. The CDR3 region has the DNA TGTGCCAGTAGTATAGATCCGGACAGGGGTAACTACGAGCAGTACTTC. It is translated as CASSIDPDRGNYEQYF. Based on the CDR3 plus reference TRBV19 and TRBJ2-7, the full variable domain is DGGITQSPKYLFRKEGQNVTLSCEQNLNHDAMYWYRQDPGQGLRLIYYSQIVNDFQKGDIAEGYSVSREKKESFPLTVTSAQKNPTAFYLCASSIDPDRGNYEQYFGPGTRLTVT.